A selection of T cell receptor beta chains follows, all from one sample in a study of T cell responses to AZD1222 COVID-19 vaccine. Produced via immunoSEQ multiplex PCR; TCRdb's table is partial and in-frame only. Of fewer than 150,000 clones listed, roughly 91% are singletons. The sample here was peripheral blood, taken 28 days after the second AZD1222 dose. These receptor sequences come from an adult who received the AZD1222 COVID-19 vaccine. Both conserved end residues are part of each CDR3. The D gene is left open where the match is weak. Clone sizes are given selectively: once, few, many, or a class where the clone is expanded.

TRBJ2-5	NA	TRBV30	NA	TGTGCCTGGAGTGTAGGTGGGAGTGAGACCCAGTACTTC	CAWSVGGSETQYF
TRBJ1-5	NA	TRBV10-2	NA	TGCGCCAGCAGTGTTGGGATTTATAGCAATCAGCCCCAGCATTTT	CASSVGIYSNQPQHF
TRBJ2-3	NA	TRBV6-1	NA	TGTGCCAGCAGTGAAGCGACCCTAGATACGCAGTATTTT	CASSEATLDTQYF
TRBJ1-5	TRBD1	TRBV6-5	NA	TGTGCCAGCAAAAAGGGACAGGCGGATCAGCCCCAGCATTTT	CASKKGQADQPQHF
TRBJ2-5	NA	TRBV11-1	NA	TGTGCCAGCAGCTCCGGAGAGACCCAGTACTTC	CASSSGETQYF
TRBJ1-5	TRBD1	TRBV19	NA	TGTGCCAGTACCTGGGAGAAGGGGGCGGCCGGGGAACGACAGCCCCAGCATTTT	CASTWEKGAAGERQPQHF
TRBJ2-3	NA	TRBV12-3/TRBV12-4	NA	TGTGCCAGCAGTTCCCTCAAGGAAACGCAGTATTTT	CASSSLKETQYF
TRBJ1-1	NA	TRBV11-1	NA	TGTGCCAGCAGCTTCCGACAGACTTTATTGAACACTGAAGCTTTCTTT	CASSFRQTLLNTEAFF
TRBJ2-3	NA	TRBV7-7	NA	TGTGCCAGCAGCTTAGGACCGGGACCGAGCACAGATACGCAGTATTTT	CASSLGPGPSTDTQYF
TRBJ2-2	NA	TRBV15	NA	TGTGCCACCAGCAGAGAATGGAGGGGGCGTCTAACCGGGGAGCTGTTTTTT	CATSREWRGRLTGELFF
TRBJ2-1	NA	TRBV6-5	few	TGTGCCAGCAGTTACTCGAGGGGAAGTGAGCAGTTCTTC	CASSYSRGSEQFF
TRBJ2-1	TRBD2	TRBV6-5	NA	TGTGCCAGCAGTTCCCGACTAGCCGATGAGCAGTTCTTC	CASSSRLADEQFF
TRBJ2-3	TRBD1	TRBV6-5	NA	TGTGCCAGCAGACGACAGGGCGACACAGATACGCAGTATTTT	CASRRQGDTDTQYF
TRBJ1-2	NA	TRBV6-5	NA	TGTGCCAGCAGTTACTCTGGCAGCCAAAGGAGCTACACCTTC	CASSYSGSQRSYTF
TRBJ2-2	NA	TRBV7-2	few	TGTGCCAGCAGCCTAGGGGGGCGGGGCGCCGGGGAGCTGTTTTTT	CASSLGGRGAGELFF
TRBJ1-2	NA	TRBV19	NA	TGTGCCAGTACCACTTCGGGGCAGATCAACTATGGCTACACCTTC	CASTTSGQINYGYTF
TRBJ2-2	TRBD2	TRBV7-2	NA	TGTGCCAGCAGGAAAGCGGGACCGCGGGAGCTGTTTTTT	CASRKAGPRELFF
TRBJ2-7	NA	TRBV10-2	NA	TGCGCCAGCAGACCCGGGGGAGACTCCTACGAGCAGTACTTC	CASRPGGDSYEQYF
TRBJ2-6	NA	TRBV4-3	NA	TGCGCCAGCAGCCAAGCTCGAACAGTAGGGGCCAACGTCCTGACTTTC	CASSQARTVGANVLTF
TRBJ2-2	TRBD1	TRBV18	NA	TGTGCCAGCTCACAGATCGGGACAGGGAACACCGGGGAGCTGTTTTTT	CASSQIGTGNTGELFF
TRBJ1-1	TRBD1	TRBV19	NA	TGTGCCAGTAGTATTGACAGGGCTACCACTGAAGCTTTCTTT	CASSIDRATTEAFF
TRBJ1-2	NA	TRBV10-3	NA	TGTGCCATCAGTGCTAACTATGGCTACACCTTC	CAISANYGYTF
TRBJ2-3	NA	TRBV7-8	NA	TGTGCCAGCAGCCCTCAGCGGGATACGCAGTATTTT	CASSPQRDTQYF
TRBJ1-5	TRBD1	TRBV6-5	once	TGTGCCAGCGGACAGGAAACTTCTAGCAATCAGCCCCAGCATTTT	CASGQETSSNQPQHF
TRBJ1-2	NA	TRBV11-3	NA	TGTGCCAGCTACCGACGGGATGAGGGCTACACCTTC	CASYRRDEGYTF
TRBJ1-1	NA	TRBV19	NA	TGTGCCAGTAGTCCACCGCGGGGGGGGAGCAACACTGAAGCTTTCTTT	CASSPPRGGSNTEAFF